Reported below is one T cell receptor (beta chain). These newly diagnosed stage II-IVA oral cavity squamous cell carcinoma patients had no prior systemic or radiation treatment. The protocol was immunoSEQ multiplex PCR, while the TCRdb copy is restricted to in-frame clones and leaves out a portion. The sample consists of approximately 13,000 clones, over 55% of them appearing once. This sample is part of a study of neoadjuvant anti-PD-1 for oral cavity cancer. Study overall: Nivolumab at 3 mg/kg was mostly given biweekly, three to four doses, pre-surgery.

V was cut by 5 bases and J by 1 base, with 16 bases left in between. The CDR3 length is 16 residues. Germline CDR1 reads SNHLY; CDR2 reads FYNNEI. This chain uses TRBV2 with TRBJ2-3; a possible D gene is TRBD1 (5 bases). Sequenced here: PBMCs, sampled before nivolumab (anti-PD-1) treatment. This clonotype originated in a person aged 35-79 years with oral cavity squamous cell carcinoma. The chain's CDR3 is CASSKGLGDGTDTQYF. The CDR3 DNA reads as TGTGCCAGCAGTAAAGGGCTAGGGGATGGCACAGATACGCAGTATTTT.